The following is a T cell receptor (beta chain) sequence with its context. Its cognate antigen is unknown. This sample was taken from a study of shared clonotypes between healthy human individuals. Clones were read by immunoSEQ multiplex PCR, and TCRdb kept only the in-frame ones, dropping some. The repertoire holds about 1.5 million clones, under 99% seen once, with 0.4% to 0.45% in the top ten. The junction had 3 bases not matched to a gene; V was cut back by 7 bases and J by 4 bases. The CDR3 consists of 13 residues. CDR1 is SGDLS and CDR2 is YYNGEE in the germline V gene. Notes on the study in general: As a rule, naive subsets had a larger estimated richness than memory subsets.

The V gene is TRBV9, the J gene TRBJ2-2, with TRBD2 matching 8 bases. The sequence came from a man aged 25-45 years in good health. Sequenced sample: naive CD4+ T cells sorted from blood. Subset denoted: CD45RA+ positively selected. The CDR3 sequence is CASGLAGTGELFF. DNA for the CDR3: TGTGCCAGCGGGCTAGCGGGCACCGGGGAGCTGTTTTTT.